This T cell receptor beta chain was captured in a study of T cells after posttransplantation cyclophosphamide. Findings and caveats of the study: Tissue-infiltrating T cells from skin or gut overlapped little with blood T cells.

Busulfan-fludarabine conditioning, marrow transplant, and cyclophosphamide on days +3 and +4 were administered. This clone is classed as medium-sized. The antigen is not known. Germline lookup yields CDR1 PRHDT and CDR2 FYEKMQ (reference sequence). J gave up 2 bases and V 5 bases, and 11 bases lay outside the gene matches. CDR3 length: 17 residues. TCRdb keeps only in-frame clones here, not all; method: immunoSEQ multiplex PCR. There are about 9,100 clones in the sample, none observed a single time. This TCR was recovered from a male patient in his fifties or sixties who received an allogeneic stem cell transplant from a related donor and was CMV-positive. Some T cells may be the graft donor's. The chain couples TRBV13 to TRBJ2-3, with 9 bases lining up with TRBD2. The sequenced sample was PBMCs, obtained around 350 days after allogeneic stem cell transplant with posttransplant cyclophosphamide. The CDR3 sequence: CASSGRRSGGTTDTQYF. In DNA form, the CDR3 reads TGTGCCAGCAGCGGTAGGCGTAGCGGGGGAACCACAGATACGCAGTATTTT.